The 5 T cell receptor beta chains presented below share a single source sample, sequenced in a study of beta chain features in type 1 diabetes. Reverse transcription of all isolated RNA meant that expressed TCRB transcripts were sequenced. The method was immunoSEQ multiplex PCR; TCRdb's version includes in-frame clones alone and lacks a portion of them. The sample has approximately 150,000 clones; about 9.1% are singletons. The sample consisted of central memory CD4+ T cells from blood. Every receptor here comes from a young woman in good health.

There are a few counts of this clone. The CDR3 here is CAWNKGQLWNTIYF. CDR3 sequence (DNA): TGTGCCTGGAATAAAGGACAGCTTTGGAACACCATATATTTT. J is TRBJ1-3 and V is TRBV30; D might be TRBD1 (6 bases). CDR3 length: 14 amino acids. In germline, CDR1 is GTSNPN, CDR2 SVGIG (reference sequence). V lost 4 bases, J lost 7 bases, and 17 bases lay in between.

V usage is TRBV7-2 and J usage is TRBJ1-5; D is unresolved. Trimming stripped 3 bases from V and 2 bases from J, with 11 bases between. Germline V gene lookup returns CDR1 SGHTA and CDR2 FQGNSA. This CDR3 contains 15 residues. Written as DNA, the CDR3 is TGTGCCAGCAGCTTCGGGAATAGTCGCAATCAGCCCCAGCATTTT. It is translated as CASSFGNSRNQPQHF.

Written as DNA, the CDR3 is TGTGCCAGCAGTAGAGAAGCGGTACGTTCCTACGAGCAGTACTTC. Amino acids: CASSREAVRSYEQYF. The rearrangement links TRBV2 to TRBJ2-7, with D possibly TRBD2 on 5 matching bases. This CDR3 is 15 amino acids long. V lost 5 bases to trimming and J lost 1 base, with 15 bases between them. Germline lookup yields CDR1 SNHLY and CDR2 FYNNEI.

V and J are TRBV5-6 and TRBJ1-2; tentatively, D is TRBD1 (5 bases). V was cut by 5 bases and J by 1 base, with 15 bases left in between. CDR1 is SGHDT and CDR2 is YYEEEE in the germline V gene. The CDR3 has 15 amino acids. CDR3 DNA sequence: TGTGCCAGCAGACCGATGGGGGGTGATAACTATGGCTACACCTTC. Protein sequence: CASRPMGGDNYGYTF.

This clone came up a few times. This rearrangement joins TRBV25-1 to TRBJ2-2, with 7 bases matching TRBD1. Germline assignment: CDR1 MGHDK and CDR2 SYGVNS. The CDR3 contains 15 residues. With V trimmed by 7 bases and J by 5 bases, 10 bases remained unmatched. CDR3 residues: CASMWGQWGTGELFF. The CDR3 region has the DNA TGTGCCAGCATGTGGGGACAGTGGGGGACCGGGGAGCTGTTTTTT.